One sample yielded the 23 T cell receptor beta chains listed below, sequenced in a study of cytomegalovirus exposure and HLA in healthy donors. PCR used 60 Vbeta primers and 13 Jbeta primers. Produced via immunoSEQ multiplex PCR; TCRdb's table is partial and in-frame only. The data contain 150,000 to 200,000 clones, over 60% of them seen just once; the ten biggest clones take up approximately 3%. The sample was PBMCs. These receptors were taken from a woman between 40 and 55 years old in good health and CMV-seronegative.

The rearrangement joins TRBV4-2 to TRBJ2-4; 7 nucleotides match TRBD1. Germline V gene lookup returns CDR1 LGHNA and CDR2 YNFKEQ. J was trimmed by 6 bases and V by 4 bases; bases with no gene match: 9. The CDR3 runs 15 residues. The CDR3 region is CASSPPQGSRNIQYF. In DNA form, the CDR3 reads TGTGCCAGCAGCCCACCACAGGGGAGTAGAAACATTCAGTACTTC.

The chain employs TRBV19 and TRBJ2-3; TRBD2 matches at 14 bases. The CDR3 spans 17 residues. V trimming: 7 bases; J trimming: 5 bases; junction bases outside the gene matches: 11. CDR1 and CDR2 from the germline V gene are LNHDA and SQIVND (reference sequence). The CDR3 sequence is CASKGGTSGGSGDTQYF. Written as DNA, the CDR3 is TGTGCCAGTAAAGGGGGGACTAGCGGGGGTAGCGGAGATACGCAGTATTTT.

The chain joins TRBV12-5 to TRBJ2-1; D gene ambiguous. V was shortened by 1 base and J by 5 bases, with 6 bases between the two germline ends. This CDR3 spans 13 amino acids. Germline lookup yields CDR1 LGHNT and CDR2 FRNRAP. CDR3 DNA: TGTGCTAGTGGTTTGGACCCGGACAATGAGCAGTTCTTC. The encoded protein is CASGLDPDNEQFF.

The V gene is TRBV5-6, the J gene TRBJ1-2; 9 bases are shared with TRBD1. V lost 0 bases to trimming and J lost 6 bases; unmatched junction nucleotides: 0. The CDR3 extends over 13 amino acids. In germline, CDR1 is SGHDT, CDR2 YYEEEE. Here the CDR3 reads CASSLDRGHGYTF. CDR3 nucleotides: TGTGCCAGCAGCTTGGACAGGGGGCATGGCTACACCTTC. The full variable domain, its missing parts supplied by reference TRBV5-6 and TRBJ1-2, is DAGVTQSPTHLIKTRGQQVTLRCSPKSGHDTVSWYQQALGQGPQFIFQYYEEEERQRGNFPDRFSGHQFPNYSSELNVNALLLGDSALYLCASSLDRGHGYTFGSGTRLTVV.

This chain's CDR3 is CASSLGQGARYGYTF. CDR3 nucleotide sequence: TGTGCCAGCAGCTTAGGTCAGGGGGCCCGCTATGGCTACACCTTC. The chain uses TRBV7-8 and TRBJ1-2; 8 nucleotides agree with TRBD1. V trimming: 1 base; J trimming: 4 bases; junction bases outside the gene matches: 5. CDR3 length: 15 residues. CDR1 SGHVS and CDR2 FQNEAQ come from the germline V gene.

This chain links TRBV28 with TRBJ2-4; D may be TRBD1 (5 bases). The germline V gene has CDR1 MDHEN and CDR2 SYDVKM. The CDR3 is 17 residues long. Trimming shortened V by 2 bases and J by 3 bases, and 17 bases separated the two germline ends. Written as DNA, the CDR3 is TGTGCCAGCAGTTTAGTCGGAGTAGGCAGGGTCAAAAACATTCAGTACTTC. Protein: CASSLVGVGRVKNIQYF.

CDR3 in amino acids: CASSGQQNSPLHF. Written as DNA, the CDR3 is TGTGCCAGTAGTGGACAGCAGAATTCACCCCTCCACTTT. This chain connects TRBV19 to TRBJ1-6, with a tentative D call TRBD1 (6 bases). Trimming removed 5 bases at V and 7 bases at J, with 9 bases between. CDR3 size: 13 residues. Germline V CDR1 and CDR2: LNHDA, SQIVND (reference sequence).

This clone was seen a handful of times. The chain joins TRBV5-1 to TRBJ1-1; tentatively, D is TRBD1 (6 bases). With 3 bases removed from V and 1 base from J, the gap between germline ends came to 7 bases. From germline, CDR1 is SGHRS and CDR2 YFSETQ. The CDR3 covers 13 residues. CDR3 region: CASSWTANTEAFF. In nucleotides, the CDR3 is TGCGCCAGCAGCTGGACAGCGAACACTGAAGCTTTCTTT.

V gene TRBV5-1 combines with J gene TRBJ1-1, with TRBD1 matching over 7 bases. Germline V lookup: CDR1 SGHRS, CDR2 YFSETQ. V lost 0 bases, J lost 1 base, and 3 bases stayed unmatched. The CDR3 contains 15 residues. The CDR3 DNA reads as TGCGCCAGCAGCTTGGTGGGACAGCGGAACACTGAAGCTTTCTTT. Translation gives CASSLVGQRNTEAFF.

The chain has TRBV15 and TRBJ2-1; 11 nucleotides agree with TRBD1. Germline CDR1 and CDR2: LNHNV and YYDKDF (reference sequence). The CDR3 runs to 16 residues. With V trimmed by 3 bases and J by 3 bases, 4 bases remained unmatched. In nucleotides, the CDR3 is TGTGCCACCAGCAGTCCGGGACAGGGGGGCTACAATGAGCAGTTCTTC. Its translation: CATSSPGQGGYNEQFF.

This chain connects TRBV28 to TRBJ2-4, with a tentative D call TRBD1 (5 bases). V shed 8 bases and J shed 7 bases, with 18 bases lying between them. The CDR3 runs 14 residues. Germline CDR1 MDHEN, CDR2 SYDVKM. Written as DNA, the CDR3 is TGTGCCAGCCACCCAGGACACCCGGTGAACATTCAGTACTTC. Translated, it gives CASHPGHPVNIQYF.

The J gene is TRBJ1-1, the V gene TRBV7-8, with D perhaps TRBD1 (6 bases). The germline gives CDR1 SGHVS, CDR2 FQNEAQ. V was cut by 2 bases and J by 6 bases, with 16 bases left in between. This CDR3 has 15 amino acids. The CDR3, as DNA: TGTGCCAGCAGCTTAACCGAGGGGGGAGGGGCTGAAGCTTTCTTT. Its translation is CASSLTEGGGAEAFF.

This sequence joins TRBV2 and TRBJ1-5; 7 bases are a match to TRBD1. CDR1 is SNHLY and CDR2 is FYNNEI in the germline V gene. V lost 6 bases and J lost 3; bases outside the gene matches: 5. This CDR3 spans 14 amino acids. CDR3: CASRATGNNQPQHF. The DNA for the CDR3 is TGTGCCAGCAGGGCGACAGGGAACAATCAGCCCCAGCATTTT.

The chain carries TRBV5-4 and TRBJ2-5; D gene uncertain. V lost 4 bases to trimming and J lost 0 bases, with 13 bases between them. The CDR3 length is 15 residues. The V gene's germline CDR1 is SGHNT and CDR2 YYREEE (reference sequence). This CDR3 is CASSTYGTYQETQYF. In DNA form, the CDR3 reads TGTGCCAGCAGCACCTATGGTACTTACCAAGAGACCCAGTACTTC.

This clone turned up a few times. This chain connects TRBV5-1 to TRBJ2-5, with no clear D. Trimming took off 3 bases at V and 5 bases at J, with 14 bases between the two ends. The CDR3 totals 14 residues. Germline V gene data show CDR1 as SGHRS and CDR2 as YFSETQ. The CDR3 protein is CASSSIQRVETQYF. CDR3 nucleotides: TGCGCCAGCAGCTCCATACAGAGAGTGGAGACCCAGTACTTC. The whole variable domain, filled in from reference TRBV5-1 and TRBJ2-5, reads KAGVTQTPRYLIKTRGQQVTLSCSPISGHRSVSWYQQTPGQGLQFLFEYFSETQRNKGNFPGRFSGRQFSNSRSEMNVSTLELGDSALYLCASSSIQRVETQYFGPGTRLLVL.

The rearrangement links TRBV2 to TRBJ2-1; TRBD2 agrees at 11 bases. In germline, CDR1 is SNHLY, CDR2 FYNNEI. J was trimmed by 6 bases and V by 5 bases; bases with no gene match: 3. The CDR3 spans 14 residues. CDR3 sequence: CASSPLAGANEQFF. The DNA of the CDR3 is TGTGCCAGCAGTCCACTAGCGGGGGCCAATGAGCAGTTCTTC.

V usage is TRBV13 and J usage is TRBJ1-1, with D tentatively TRBD1 (6 bases). V lost 4 bases and J 5 bases, leaving 17 bases between the germline ends. The CDR3 covers 15 residues. Germline CDR1 reads PRHDT; CDR2 reads FYEKMQ (reference sequence). In nucleotides, the CDR3 is TGTGCCAGCAGCTATGATGGACGACAGGCAACTGAAGCTTTCTTT. Encoded protein: CASSYDGRQATEAFF.

In nucleotides, the CDR3 is TGTGCCAGCAGAGGACAGGGCGATGGCTACACCTTC. Amino acid sequence: CASRGQGDGYTF. The chain joins TRBV9 to TRBJ1-2; 8 nucleotides match TRBD1. Germline CDR1 and CDR2: SGDLS and YYNGEE. The V segment lost 5 bases and the J segment 6 bases; nucleotides outside the gene matches: 3. The CDR3 is 12 amino acids.

The chain employs TRBV27 and TRBJ2-5; D perhaps matches TRBD2 (6 bases). V shed 6 bases and J shed 4 bases, with 12 bases lying between them. The V gene's germline CDR1 is MNHEY and CDR2 SMNVEV (reference sequence). This CDR3 comprises 13 residues. The DNA for the CDR3 is TGTGCCAGCAGCGGGACTGCAGCAGAGACCCAGTACTTC. Its protein product is CASSGTAAETQYF.

This clone was found once. V and J are TRBV10-3 and TRBJ1-2, with 7 bases that match TRBD1. The CDR3 is made up of 13 amino acids. With 6 bases clipped from V and 8 bases from J, the junction kept 9 bases outside the gene matches. Germline CDR1 is ENHRY and CDR2 is SYGVKD. CDR3 loop: CAIRDGTVGGYTF. The DNA of the CDR3 is TGTGCCATCAGGGACGGGACAGTCGGCGGCTACACCTTC.

The chain employs TRBV5-6 and TRBJ2-3; TRBD1 is a possible D gene (6 bases). The CDR3 loop spans 15 amino acids. Trimming cost V 3 bases and J 4 bases, with 15 bases left between them. Germline CDR1 and CDR2: SGHDT and YYEEEE. For the CDR3, the DNA is TGTGCCAGCAGCTATCTGACAGGTGGCGCAGATACGCAGTATTTT. Translated, it gives CASSYLTGGADTQYF.

V usage is TRBV6-1 and J usage is TRBJ1-1; TRBD1 agrees at 9 bases. The trim removed 5 bases at V and 3 bases at J, leaving 7 bases unmatched. This CDR3 spans 15 amino acids. CDR1 is MNHNS and CDR2 is SASEGT in the germline V gene. CDR3 nucleotides: TGTGCCAGCAGTTTCGAGGGGACAGGGTACACTGAAGCTTTCTTT. This gives the protein CASSFEGTGYTEAFF.

V is TRBV4-1 and J is TRBJ1-3, with 7 bases that match TRBD1. Trimming at V came to 8 bases and at J to 0 bases, leaving 4 bases not matched to a gene. This CDR3 contains 14 residues. In germline, CDR1 is MGHRA, CDR2 YSYEKL. The CDR3 sequence: CASSGQDSGNTIYF. CDR3 in DNA: TGCGCCAGCTCAGGACAGGACTCTGGAAACACCATATATTTT.